These 16 T cell receptor beta chains originate from one sample sequenced in a study of blood T cell repertoires in COVID-19. Profiled with immunoSEQ multiplex PCR; TCRdb holds only in-frame clones, not every one. The table has around 110,000 clones, 80% to 85% seen once. Specimen: peripheral blood. Every receptor here comes from a woman aged 70-85 years with acute or convalescent COVID-19.

The chain couples TRBV29-1 to TRBJ2-1; 7 bases are shared with TRBD2. This CDR3 contains 14 residues. The J segment lost 4 bases and the V segment lost 1 base, leaving 4 bases of the junction unmatched. Germline values: CDR1 SQVTM, CDR2 ANQGSEA. CDR3 in amino acids: CSVEVTSAYNEQFF. The CDR3 nucleotides read TGCAGCGTTGAAGTCACTAGCGCTTACAATGAGCAGTTCTTC.

The chain has TRBV28 and TRBJ1-1; TRBD1 matches 10 bases. The germline gives CDR1 MDHEN, CDR2 SYDVKM. CDR3 size: 15 residues. Germline trimming cut 8 bases from V and 3 bases from J; bases unmatched to any gene: 9. The CDR3 loop is CASDATGGADTEAFF. CDR3 coding DNA: TGTGCCAGCGACGCGACAGGGGGCGCGGACACTGAAGCTTTCTTT.

This clone has a handful of counts. The genes are TRBV3-1 (or the pseudogene TRBV3-2) and TRBJ2-1; 8 bases align to TRBD1. V shed 2 bases, J shed 6 bases, and the junction held 9 bases outside the gene matches. This CDR3 has 16 amino acids. The germline V gene has CDR1 LGHDT and CDR2 YNNKEL (reference sequence). The CDR3 reads CASSQTGGRVTNEQFF. The CDR3 coding sequence is TGTGCCAGCAGCCAAACAGGGGGACGAGTTACCAATGAGCAGTTCTTC.

This sequence joins TRBV5-4 and TRBJ1-4; tentatively, D is TRBD1 (5 bases). CDR3 size: 14 residues. Germline values: CDR1 SGHNT, CDR2 YYREEE (reference sequence). V dropped 2 bases and J dropped 2 bases, with 7 bases sitting between them. CDR3 in amino acids: CASSFAGTNEKLFF. The CDR3 nucleotides read TGTGCCAGCAGCTTTGCAGGGACTAATGAAAAACTGTTTTTT.

The chain employs TRBV5-1 and TRBJ2-2; D remains unclear. The CDR3 is 16 residues long. V was pared by 2 bases and J by 4 bases, with 15 bases between. CDR1 and CDR2 from the germline V gene are SGHRS and YFSETQ. This CDR3 is CASSLIAAGFTGELFF. In DNA, the CDR3 is TGCGCCAGCAGCTTAATTGCTGCAGGCTTCACCGGGGAGCTGTTTTTT.

This rearrangement joins TRBV4-2 to TRBJ2-7, with TRBD1 matching over 7 bases. V was pared by 4 bases and J by 3 bases, with 3 bases of the junction left unmatched. Germline CDR1 LGHNA, CDR2 YNFKEQ. The CDR3 has 13 amino acids. The CDR3 reads CASSPRQGYEQYF. CDR3 nucleotides: TGTGCCAGCAGCCCCCGACAGGGCTACGAGCAGTACTTC.

The rearrangement joins TRBV7-6 to TRBJ2-1; 9 bases agree with TRBD1. Germline CDR1 SGHVS, CDR2 FNYEAQ. The trim removed 3 bases at V and 8 bases at J, leaving 11 bases unmatched. The CDR3 has 16 amino acids. The CDR3 sequence: CASSLAGTGSRHEQFF. The CDR3 nucleotides are TGTGCCAGCAGCTTGGCTGGGACAGGGTCTCGGCATGAGCAGTTCTTC. Variable domain in full (rest from reference TRBV7-6 and TRBJ2-1): GAGVSQSPRYKVTKRGQDVALRCDPISGHVSLYWYRQALGQGPEFLTYFNYEAQQDKSGLPNDRFSAERPEGSISTLTIQRTEQRDSAMYRCASSLAGTGSRHEQFFGPGTRLTVL.

This clone has just a few counts. The CDR3 DNA follows: TGTGCCATCAGTTCTCAGGGACAGGGGGATGGCTACACCTTC. Its protein is CAISSQGQGDGYTF. This sequence joins TRBV10-3 and TRBJ1-2, with TRBD1 matching 11 bases. The germline gives CDR1 ENHRY, CDR2 SYGVKD. The CDR3 is 14 residues long. The J segment lost 6 bases and the V segment lost 5 bases, leaving 5 bases of the junction unmatched.

This rearrangement joins TRBV5-1 to TRBJ2-7, with 7 bases aligning to TRBD2. In germline, CDR1 is SGHRS, CDR2 YFSETQ. The CDR3 loop spans 15 amino acids. V lost 5 bases to trimming and J lost 6 bases; unmatched junction nucleotides: 14. CDR3: CASSKGDREGGEQYF. The CDR3 DNA reads TGCGCCAGCAGTAAAGGGGATAGGGAGGGTGGCGAGCAGTACTTC.

This clone was seen more than once but under ten times. The V and J genes are TRBV19 and TRBJ1-3; tentative D call: TRBD1 (6 bases). CDR1 and CDR2 (germline): LNHDA, SQIVND (reference sequence). There are 15 residues in the CDR3. Trimming cost V 0 bases and J 2 bases, with 8 bases left between them. The chain's CDR3 is CASSIDGTPGNTIYF. CDR3 DNA: TGTGCCAGTAGTATAGATGGGACACCTGGAAACACCATATATTTT.

The rearrangement uses TRBV30 and TRBJ2-3; a possible D gene is TRBD2 (5 bases). From germline, CDR1 is GTSNPN and CDR2 SVGIG (reference sequence). The V and J ends lost 7 bases and 3 bases respectively, with 11 bases between them. The CDR3 sequence is 12 residues long. Here the CDR3 DNA reads TGTGCCTTGGGTGCGGGTACAGATACGCAGTATTTT. Translating gives CALGAGTDTQYF.

The V gene is TRBV3-1 (or the pseudogene TRBV3-2), the J gene TRBJ1-6; possible D gene TRBD1, 5 bases. Germline V gene lookup returns CDR1 LGHDT and CDR2 YNNKEL (reference sequence). V was cut by 1 base and J by 6 bases, with 10 bases left in between. The CDR3 totals 15 residues. As DNA, the CDR3 is TGTGCCAGCAGCCAAGGCAGGGTGGGTAATTCACCCCTCCACTTT. This sequence encodes CASSQGRVGNSPLHF.

The chain joins TRBV29-1 to TRBJ1-3; D not resolved. Germline V gene lookup returns CDR1 SQVTM and CDR2 ANQGSEA. Trimming left V 5 bases short and J 8 bases short, with 10 bases between. The CDR3 loop spans 11 amino acids. Here the CDR3 DNA reads TGCAGCGTTCAGACTGGTGACACCATATATTTT. Its translation: CSVQTGDTIYF.

The rearrangement links TRBV28 to TRBJ2-3, with 8 bases that match TRBD2. The CDR3 extends over 14 amino acids. The trim removed 6 bases at V and 2 bases at J, leaving 4 bases unmatched. From germline, CDR1 is MDHEN and CDR2 SYDVKM. CDR3 sequence: CASSRAGDTDTQYF. The CDR3 DNA reads as TGTGCCAGCAGCCGAGCGGGGGACACAGATACGCAGTATTTT.

This clone was recorded only once. CDR3 bases: TGTGCCAGCAGCATCCCGACTAGCGGGAATATAAATGAGCAGTTCTTC. Protein product: CASSIPTSGNINEQFF. The rearrangement uses TRBV7-3 and TRBJ2-1, with 11 nucleotides matching TRBD2. This CDR3 has 16 amino acids. Germline lookup yields CDR1 SGHTA and CDR2 FQGTGA. Trimming cost V 5 bases and J 7 bases; bases outside gene matches: 10. The full variable domain, completed using reference TRBV7-3 and TRBJ2-1, is GAGVSQTPSNKVTEKGKYVELRCDPISGHTALYWYRQSLGQGPEFLIYFQGTGAADDSGLPNDRFFAVRPEGSVSTLKIQRTERGDSAVYLCASSIPTSGNINEQFFGPGTRLTVL.

V is TRBV9 and J is TRBJ2-7; a possible D gene is TRBD2 (6 bases). The CDR3 consists of 14 residues. CDR1 SGDLS and CDR2 YYNGEE come from the germline V gene. The V and J ends lost 0 bases and 2 bases respectively, with 9 bases between them. DNA of the CDR3: TGTGCCAGCAGCGTAGAGTGGGGGGCCTACGAGCAGTACTTC. This encodes CASSVEWGAYEQYF. Together with reference TRBV9 and TRBJ2-7, the CDR3 gives the full variable domain: DSGVTQTPKHLITATGQRVTLRCSPRSGDLSVYWYQQSLDQGLQFLIQYYNGEERAKGNILERFSAQQFPDLHSELNLSSLELGDSALYFCASSVEWGAYEQYFGPGTRLTVT.